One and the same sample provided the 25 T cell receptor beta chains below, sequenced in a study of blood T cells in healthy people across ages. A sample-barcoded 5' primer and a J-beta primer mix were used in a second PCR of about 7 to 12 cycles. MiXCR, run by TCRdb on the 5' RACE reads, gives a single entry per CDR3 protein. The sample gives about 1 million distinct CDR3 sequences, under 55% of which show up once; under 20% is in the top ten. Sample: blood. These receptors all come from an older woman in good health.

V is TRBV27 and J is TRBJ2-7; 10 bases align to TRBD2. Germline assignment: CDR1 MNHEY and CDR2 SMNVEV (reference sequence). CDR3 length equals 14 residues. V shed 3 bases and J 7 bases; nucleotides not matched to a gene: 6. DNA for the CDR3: TGTGCCAGCAGTTTCGGGGTAGCGGGAGGTGAGCAGTACTTC. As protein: CASSFGVAGGEQYF.

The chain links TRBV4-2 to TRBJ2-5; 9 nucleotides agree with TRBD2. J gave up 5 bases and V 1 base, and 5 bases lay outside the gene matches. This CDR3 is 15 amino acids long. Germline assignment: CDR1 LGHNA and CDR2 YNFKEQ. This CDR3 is CASSQGPTSGETQYF. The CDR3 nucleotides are TGTGCCAGCAGCCAAGGTCCGACTAGCGGTGAGACCCAGTACTTC.

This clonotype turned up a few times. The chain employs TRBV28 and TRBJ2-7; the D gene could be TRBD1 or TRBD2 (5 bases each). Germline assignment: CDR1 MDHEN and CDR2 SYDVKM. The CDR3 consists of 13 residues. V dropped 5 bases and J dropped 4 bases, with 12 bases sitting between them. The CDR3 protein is CASSPVWGYEQYF. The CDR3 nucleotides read TGTGCCAGCAGTCCCGTGTGGGGGTACGAGCAGTACTTC.

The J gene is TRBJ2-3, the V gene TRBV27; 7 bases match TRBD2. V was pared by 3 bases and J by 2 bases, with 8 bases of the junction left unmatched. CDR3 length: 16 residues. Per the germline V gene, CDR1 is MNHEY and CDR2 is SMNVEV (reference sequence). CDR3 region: CASSLRELSITDTQYF. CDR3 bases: TGTGCCAGCAGTTTGCGGGAGCTCTCCATCACAGATACGCAGTATTTT.

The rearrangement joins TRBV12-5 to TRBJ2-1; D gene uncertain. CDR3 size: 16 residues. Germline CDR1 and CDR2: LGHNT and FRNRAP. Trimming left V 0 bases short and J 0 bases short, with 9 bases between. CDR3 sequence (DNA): TGTGCTAGTGGTTTGGTAGGCGCCAGCTCCTACAATGAGCAGTTCTTC. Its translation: CASGLVGASSYNEQFF.

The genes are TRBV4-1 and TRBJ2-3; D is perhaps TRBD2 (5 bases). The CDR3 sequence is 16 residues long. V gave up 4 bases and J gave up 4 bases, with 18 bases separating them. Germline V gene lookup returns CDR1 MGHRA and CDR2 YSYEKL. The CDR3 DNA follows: TGCGCCAGCAGCCCACCAACCGGAGGAGCAGCAGATACGCAGTATTTT. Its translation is CASSPPTGGAADTQYF.

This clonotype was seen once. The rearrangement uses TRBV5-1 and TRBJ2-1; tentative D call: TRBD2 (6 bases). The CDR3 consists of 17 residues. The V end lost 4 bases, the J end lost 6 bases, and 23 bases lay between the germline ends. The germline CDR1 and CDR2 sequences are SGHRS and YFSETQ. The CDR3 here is CASSLGSVGGPVNEQFF. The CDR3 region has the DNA TGCGCCAGCAGCCTGGGAAGTGTCGGAGGGCCTGTCAATGAGCAGTTCTTC.

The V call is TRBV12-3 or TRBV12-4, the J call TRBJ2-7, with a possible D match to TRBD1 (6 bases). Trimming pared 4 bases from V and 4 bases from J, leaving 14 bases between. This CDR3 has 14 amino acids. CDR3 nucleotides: TGTGCCAGCAGTTGGAGCCAGGGGACATACGAGCAGTACTTC. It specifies CASSWSQGTYEQYF.

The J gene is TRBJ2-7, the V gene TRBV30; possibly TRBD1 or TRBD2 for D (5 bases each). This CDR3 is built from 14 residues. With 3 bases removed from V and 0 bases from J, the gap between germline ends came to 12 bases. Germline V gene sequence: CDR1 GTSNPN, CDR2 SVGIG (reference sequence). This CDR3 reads CAWRWGSGSYEQYF. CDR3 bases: TGTGCCTGGAGGTGGGGGTCCGGCTCCTACGAGCAGTACTTC.

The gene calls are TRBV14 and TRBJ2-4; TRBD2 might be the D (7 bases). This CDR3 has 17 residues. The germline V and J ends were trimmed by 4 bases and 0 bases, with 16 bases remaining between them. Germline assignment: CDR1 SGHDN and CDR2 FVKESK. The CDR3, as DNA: TGTGCCAGCAGCCGGGGGGCTAGCGGTCTAGCCAAAAACATTCAGTACTTC. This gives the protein CASSRGASGLAKNIQYF.

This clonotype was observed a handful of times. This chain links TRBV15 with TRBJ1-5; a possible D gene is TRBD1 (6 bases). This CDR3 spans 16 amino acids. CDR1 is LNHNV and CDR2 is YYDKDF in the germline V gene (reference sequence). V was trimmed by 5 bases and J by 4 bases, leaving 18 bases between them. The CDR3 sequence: CATSDAWDTSNQPQHF. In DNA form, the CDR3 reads TGTGCCACCAGCGATGCTTGGGACACGAGTAATCAGCCCCAGCATTTT.

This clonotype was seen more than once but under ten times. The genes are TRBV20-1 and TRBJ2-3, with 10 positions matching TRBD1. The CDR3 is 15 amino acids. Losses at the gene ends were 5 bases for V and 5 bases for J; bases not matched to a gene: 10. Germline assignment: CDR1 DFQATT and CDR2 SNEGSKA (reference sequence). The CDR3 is CSAPLGQGKQDTQYF. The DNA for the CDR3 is TGCAGTGCTCCTTTGGGACAGGGGAAGCAAGATACGCAGTATTTT.

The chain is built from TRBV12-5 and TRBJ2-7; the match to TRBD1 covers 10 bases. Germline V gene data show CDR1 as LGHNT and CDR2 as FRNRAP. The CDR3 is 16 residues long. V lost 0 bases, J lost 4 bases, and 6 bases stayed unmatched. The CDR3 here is CASGLVMGQGSYEQYF. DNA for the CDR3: TGTGCTAGTGGTTTGGTCATGGGACAGGGGTCTTACGAGCAGTACTTC.

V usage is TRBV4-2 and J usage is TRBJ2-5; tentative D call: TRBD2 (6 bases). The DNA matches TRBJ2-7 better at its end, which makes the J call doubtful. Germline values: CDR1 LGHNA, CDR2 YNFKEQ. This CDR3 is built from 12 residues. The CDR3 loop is CASSPAGSEQYF. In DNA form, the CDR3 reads TGTGCCAGCAGCCCTGCCGGGAGCGAGCAGTACTTC.

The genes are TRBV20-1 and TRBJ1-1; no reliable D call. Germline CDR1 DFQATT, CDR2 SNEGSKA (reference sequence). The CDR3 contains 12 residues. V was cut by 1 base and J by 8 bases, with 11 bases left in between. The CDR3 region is CSARVLVLEAFF. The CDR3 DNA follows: TGCAGTGCTAGAGTCCTTGTTTTGGAAGCTTTCTTT.

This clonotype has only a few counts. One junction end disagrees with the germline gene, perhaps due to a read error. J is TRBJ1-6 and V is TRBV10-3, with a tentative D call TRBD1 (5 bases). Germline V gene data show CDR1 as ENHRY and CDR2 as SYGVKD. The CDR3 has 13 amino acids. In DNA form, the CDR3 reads TGTGCCATCCGTGACAGAGTAAATTCACCCCTCCACTTT. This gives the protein CAIRDRVNSPLHF.

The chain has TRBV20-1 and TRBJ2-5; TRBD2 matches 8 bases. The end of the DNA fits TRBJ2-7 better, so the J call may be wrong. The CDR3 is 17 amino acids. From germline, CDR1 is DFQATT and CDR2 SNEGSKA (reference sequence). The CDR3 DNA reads TGCAGTGCTAGAGATTCCAGCGGGAGTCCCCTACTCTACGAGCAGTACTTC. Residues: CSARDSSGSPLLYEQYF.

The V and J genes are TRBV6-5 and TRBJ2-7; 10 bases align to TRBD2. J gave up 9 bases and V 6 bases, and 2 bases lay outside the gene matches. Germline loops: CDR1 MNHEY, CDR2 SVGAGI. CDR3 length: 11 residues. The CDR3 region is CASSSGRVQYF. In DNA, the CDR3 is TGTGCCAGCAGCAGCGGGAGGGTGCAGTACTTC.

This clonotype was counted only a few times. CDR3 DNA: TGTGCCAGCAGTTACCAGGCCCTCTCCGAGACCCAGTACTTC. Encoded protein: CASSYQALSETQYF. The chain has TRBV6-5 and TRBJ2-7; D is uncertain. The J call may not be correct, given that the DNA end is closer to TRBJ2-5. Germline lookup yields CDR1 MNHEY and CDR2 SVGAGI. This CDR3 has 14 residues.

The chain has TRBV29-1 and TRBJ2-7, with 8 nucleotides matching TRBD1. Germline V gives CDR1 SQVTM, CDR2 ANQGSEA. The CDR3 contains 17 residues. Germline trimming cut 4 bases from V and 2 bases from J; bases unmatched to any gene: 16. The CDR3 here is CSVGTRTGSNSPYEQYF. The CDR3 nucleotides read TGCAGCGTTGGAACTCGGACAGGGTCGAATTCCCCCTACGAGCAGTACTTC.

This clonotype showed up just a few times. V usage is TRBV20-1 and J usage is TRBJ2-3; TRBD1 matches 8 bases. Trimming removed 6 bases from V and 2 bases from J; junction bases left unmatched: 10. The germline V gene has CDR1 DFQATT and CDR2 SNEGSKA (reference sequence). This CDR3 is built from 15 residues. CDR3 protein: CSATPGTGNTDTQYF. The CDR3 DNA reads TGCAGTGCCACCCCCGGGACAGGAAACACAGATACGCAGTATTTT.

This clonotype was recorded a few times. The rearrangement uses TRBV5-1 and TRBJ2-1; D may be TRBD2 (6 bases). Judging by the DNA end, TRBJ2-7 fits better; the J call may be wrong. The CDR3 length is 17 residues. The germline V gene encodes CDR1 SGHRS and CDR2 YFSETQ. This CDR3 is CASSSTRPRGTYNEQYF. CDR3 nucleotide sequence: TGCGCCAGCAGCTCGACTCGGCCGCGGGGCACCTACAATGAGCAGTACTTC.

In DNA, the CDR3 is TGTGCCAGCAGCCCCAGGGTTGGCGGCACTGAAGCTTTCTTT. It yields the protein CASSPRVGGTEAFF. V and J are TRBV11-1 and TRBJ1-1, with D perhaps matching TRBD1 (5 bases). Trimming cost V 5 bases and J 4 bases, with 14 bases left between them. CDR3 length: 14 residues. Germline V gene sequence: CDR1 SGHAT, CDR2 FQDESV (reference sequence). The full variable domain, completed using reference TRBV11-1 and TRBJ1-1, is EAEVAQSPRYKITEKSQAVAFWCDPISGHATLYWYRQILGQGPELLVQFQDESVVDDSQLPKDRFSAERLKGVDSTLKIQPAELGDSAMYLCASSPRVGGTEAFFGQGTRLTVV.

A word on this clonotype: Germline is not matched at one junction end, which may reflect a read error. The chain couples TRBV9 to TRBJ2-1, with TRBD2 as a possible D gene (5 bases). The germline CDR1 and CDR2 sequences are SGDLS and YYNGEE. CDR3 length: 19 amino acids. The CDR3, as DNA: TGTGCCAGCAGCGCCACACTGCCAACCCGGGCCCTTTCGGGAAATGAACAGTTCTTC. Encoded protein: CASSATLPTRALSGNEQFF.

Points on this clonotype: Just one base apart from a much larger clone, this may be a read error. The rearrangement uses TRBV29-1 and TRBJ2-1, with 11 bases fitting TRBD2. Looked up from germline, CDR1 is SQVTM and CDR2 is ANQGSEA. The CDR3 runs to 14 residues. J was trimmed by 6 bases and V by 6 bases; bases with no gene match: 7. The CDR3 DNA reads TGCAGCGTAACCGGGACTAGCGGCTGCAATGAGCAGTTCTTC. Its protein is CSVTGTSGCNEQFF.